A selection of T cell receptor beta chains follows, all from one sample in a study of T cell responses to AZD1222 COVID-19 vaccine. The assay was immunoSEQ multiplex PCR, and TCRdb's table has in-frame clones only and misses some. This table has about 130,000 clones, roughly 89% appearing once. The sequenced sample was peripheral blood, obtained 28 days after the second AZD1222 dose. These receptors originate from an adult who received the AZD1222 COVID-19 vaccine. The CDR3 runs from the conserved cysteine through the conserved F or W. The D gene is left open where the match is weak. Clone size appears in some rows only: once, few, many, or a class for an expanded clone.

D gene	V gene	J gene	clone size	CDR3 length	CDR3 protein	CDR3 DNA
.	TRBV3-1/TRBV3-2	TRBJ1-5	.	14	CASSLDSNNQPQHF	TGTGCCAGCAGCCTAGACAGCAATAATCAGCCCCAGCATTTT
TRBD1	TRBV2	TRBJ2-1	.	13	CASRGQGLNEQFF	TGTGCCAGCAGGGGACAGGGGCTAAATGAGCAGTTCTTC
TRBD2	TRBV28	TRBJ2-2	.	20	CASNGAPAGEGVENTGELFF	TGTGCCAGCAATGGGGCCCCCGCGGGAGAGGGAGTCGAGAACACCGGGGAGCTGTTTTTT
.	TRBV19	TRBJ2-3	.	15	CASSSMKILADTQYF	TGTGCCAGTAGTAGCATGAAGATCCTCGCAGATACGCAGTATTTT
.	TRBV24-1	TRBJ2-7	.	14	CATSDLDYPYEQYF	TGTGCCACCAGTGATTTGGATTACCCCTACGAGCAGTACTTC
.	TRBV28	TRBJ2-7	.	15	CASSFSGGISYEQYF	TGTGCCAGCAGTTTTAGTGGGGGAATTTCCTACGAGCAGTACTTC
TRBD1	TRBV4-3	TRBJ1-5	.	17	CASSQPTRDRGFQPQHF	TGCGCCAGCAGCCAGCCTACCCGGGACAGGGGATTCCAGCCCCAGCATTTT
.	TRBV27	TRBJ2-7	.	14	CATRLDMEYYEQYF	TGTGCCACCAGGCTGGACATGGAATACTACGAGCAGTACTTC
.	TRBV29-1	TRBJ1-6	.	15	CSVESRGKDNSALHF	TGCAGCGTTGAATCCAGGGGTAAGGATAATTCGGCCCTCCACTTT
TRBD1	TRBV12-5	TRBJ1-2	.	12	CASGFRGLGYTF	TGTGCTAGTGGTTTCAGGGGGCTAGGCTACACCTTC
TRBD1	TRBV19	TRBJ2-3	.	13	CATRTGGTDTQYF	TGTGCCACCCGGACAGGGGGGACAGATACGCAGTATTTT
TRBD1	TRBV19	TRBJ1-1	.	14	CASSTTGKNKEAFF	TGTGCCAGTAGCACGACAGGGAAAAACAAAGAAGCTTTCTTT
.	TRBV5-4	TRBJ2-2	.	14	CASSLDRYTGELFF	TGTGCCAGCAGCTTGGACAGATACACCGGGGAGCTGTTTTTT
.	TRBV28	TRBJ2-7	once	16	CASSPIGPTPTNEQYF	TGTGCCAGCAGTCCCATCGGCCCTACGCCTACGAACGAGCAGTACTTC
.	TRBV6-6	TRBJ1-5	.	17	CASSPTENEYSNQPQHF	TGTGCCAGCAGTCCCACGGAGAACGAATATAGCAATCAGCCCCAGCATTTT
.	TRBV6-5	TRBJ1-3	.	13	CASTKASGNTIYF	TGTGCCAGCACTAAGGCTTCTGGAAACACCATATATTTT
.	TRBV4-2	TRBJ2-3	.	15	CASSRRDGSTDTQYF	TGTGCCAGCAGCCGGCGGGACGGTAGCACAGATACGCAGTATTTT
.	TRBV7-3	TRBJ2-5	once	13	CASSLTRVETQYF	TGTGCCAGCAGCTTAACTAGAGTGGAGACCCAGTACTTC
.	TRBV18	TRBJ2-3	.	15	CASSPGSGLTDTQYF	TGTGCCAGCTCACCGGGTAGCGGTCTCACAGATACGCAGTATTTT
.	TRBV28	TRBJ1-2	.	14	CASTTGRQLYGYTF	TGTGCCAGCACCACGGGGCGGCAACTCTATGGCTACACCTTC
.	TRBV7-2	TRBJ1-6	.	15	CASSLEGTNNSPLHF	TGTGCCAGCAGCTTGGAGGGGACCAACAATTCACCCCTCCACTTT
TRBD2	TRBV20-1	TRBJ2-1	.	15	CSASPASGAYNEQFF	TGCAGTGCTAGTCCGGCTAGCGGGGCCTACAATGAGCAGTTCTTC
.	TRBV28	TRBJ1-1	.	13	CASSSTGNTEAFF	TGTGCCAGCAGTAGTACAGGGAACACTGAAGCTTTCTTT
TRBD1	TRBV5-1	TRBJ1-5	once	14	CASSWTGGDQPQHF	TGCGCCAGCAGCTGGACAGGGGGAGATCAGCCCCAGCATTTT
.	TRBV9	TRBJ1-2	.	14	CASSPRAGEGGYTF	TGTGCCAGCAGCCCGCGAGCCGGGGAGGGTGGCTACACCTTC
TRBD2	TRBV5-1	TRBJ2-7	few	16	CASSLATGTSGTEQYF	TGCGCCAGCAGCTTGGCAACCGGGACTAGCGGGACCGAGCAGTACTTC
.	TRBV14	TRBJ2-1	.	16	CASSQEASGVYNEQFF	TGTGCCAGCAGCCAAGAAGCCTCGGGGGTCTACAATGAGCAGTTCTTC
TRBD2	TRBV28	TRBJ2-7	.	15	CASSFFSGRASEQYF	TGTGCCAGCAGTTTCTTTAGCGGGAGGGCCTCCGAGCAGTACTTC
.	TRBV19	TRBJ1-1	.	14	CASSTPTGITEAFF	TGTGCCAGTAGTACCCCTACAGGGATTACTGAAGCTTTCTTT
TRBD2	TRBV7-3	TRBJ2-7	.	14	CASSSSGSSYEQYF	TGTGCCAGCAGCTCTAGCGGGAGCTCCTACGAGCAGTACTTC
TRBD1	TRBV10-3	TRBJ2-1	.	12	CAITDRGGEQFF	TGTGCCATCACCGACAGGGGGGGTGAGCAGTTCTTC
.	TRBV5-1	TRBJ1-1	.	13	CASSLRADTEAFF	TGCGCCAGCAGCCTCAGGGCAGACACTGAAGCTTTCTTT
TRBD2	TRBV7-2	TRBJ2-3	.	13	CVVGRGGTDTQYF	TGTGTCGTCGGGAGGGGGGGCACAGATACGCAGTATTTT
.	TRBV11-3	TRBJ2-3	.	14	CASSLTRSTDTQYF	TGTGCCAGCAGCTTAACTAGGTCCACAGATACGCAGTATTTT
.	TRBV28	TRBJ1-2	.	14	CASSRGGVIHGYTF	TGTGCCAGCAGCCGGGGAGGGGTTATTCATGGCTACACCTTC
TRBD2	TRBV7-3	TRBJ2-2	.	18	CASSIFQGGLAGGGELFF	TGTGCCAGCAGCATCTTCCAAGGGGGACTAGCGGGAGGAGGGGAGCTGTTTTTT
.	TRBV11-3	TRBJ1-1	.	14	CASSLEGTDFEAFF	TGTGCCAGCAGCTTAGAAGGGACGGACTTTGAAGCTTTCTTT
.	TRBV7-2	TRBJ1-2	once	14	CASSSDYGLGGYTF	TGTGCCAGCAGTTCAGACTACGGGTTGGGGGGCTACACCTTC
TRBD1	TRBV5-4	TRBJ2-1	.	15	CASSKDRVAYNEQFF	TGTGCCAGCAGCAAGGACAGGGTGGCCTACAATGAGCAGTTCTTC
.	TRBV19	TRBJ1-4	.	15	CASRARAVEGEKLFF	TGTGCCAGTAGAGCCAGGGCCGTGGAGGGTGAAAAACTGTTTTTT
TRBD1	TRBV14	TRBJ2-7	.	15	CASSLLQGISYEQYF	TGTGCCAGCAGCCTCCTACAGGGGATATCCTACGAGCAGTACTTC
TRBD1	TRBV12-5	TRBJ2-1	.	16	CASGLFDRGVRNEQFF	TGTGCTAGTGGTTTGTTTGACAGGGGGGTAAGGAATGAGCAGTTCTTC
.	TRBV29-1	TRBJ1-2	.	11	CSVEQGYGYTF	TGCAGCGTTGAACAGGGCTATGGCTACACCTTC
.	TRBV5-5	TRBJ2-6	.	17	CASSLIGERSGANVLTF	TGTGCCAGCAGCTTGATAGGGGAACGTTCTGGGGCCAACGTCCTGACTTTC
TRBD1	TRBV5-1	TRBJ2-3	.	18	CASSTGQGASWKTDTQYF	TGCGCCAGCAGCACGGGACAGGGGGCGTCGTGGAAGACAGATACGCAGTATTTT